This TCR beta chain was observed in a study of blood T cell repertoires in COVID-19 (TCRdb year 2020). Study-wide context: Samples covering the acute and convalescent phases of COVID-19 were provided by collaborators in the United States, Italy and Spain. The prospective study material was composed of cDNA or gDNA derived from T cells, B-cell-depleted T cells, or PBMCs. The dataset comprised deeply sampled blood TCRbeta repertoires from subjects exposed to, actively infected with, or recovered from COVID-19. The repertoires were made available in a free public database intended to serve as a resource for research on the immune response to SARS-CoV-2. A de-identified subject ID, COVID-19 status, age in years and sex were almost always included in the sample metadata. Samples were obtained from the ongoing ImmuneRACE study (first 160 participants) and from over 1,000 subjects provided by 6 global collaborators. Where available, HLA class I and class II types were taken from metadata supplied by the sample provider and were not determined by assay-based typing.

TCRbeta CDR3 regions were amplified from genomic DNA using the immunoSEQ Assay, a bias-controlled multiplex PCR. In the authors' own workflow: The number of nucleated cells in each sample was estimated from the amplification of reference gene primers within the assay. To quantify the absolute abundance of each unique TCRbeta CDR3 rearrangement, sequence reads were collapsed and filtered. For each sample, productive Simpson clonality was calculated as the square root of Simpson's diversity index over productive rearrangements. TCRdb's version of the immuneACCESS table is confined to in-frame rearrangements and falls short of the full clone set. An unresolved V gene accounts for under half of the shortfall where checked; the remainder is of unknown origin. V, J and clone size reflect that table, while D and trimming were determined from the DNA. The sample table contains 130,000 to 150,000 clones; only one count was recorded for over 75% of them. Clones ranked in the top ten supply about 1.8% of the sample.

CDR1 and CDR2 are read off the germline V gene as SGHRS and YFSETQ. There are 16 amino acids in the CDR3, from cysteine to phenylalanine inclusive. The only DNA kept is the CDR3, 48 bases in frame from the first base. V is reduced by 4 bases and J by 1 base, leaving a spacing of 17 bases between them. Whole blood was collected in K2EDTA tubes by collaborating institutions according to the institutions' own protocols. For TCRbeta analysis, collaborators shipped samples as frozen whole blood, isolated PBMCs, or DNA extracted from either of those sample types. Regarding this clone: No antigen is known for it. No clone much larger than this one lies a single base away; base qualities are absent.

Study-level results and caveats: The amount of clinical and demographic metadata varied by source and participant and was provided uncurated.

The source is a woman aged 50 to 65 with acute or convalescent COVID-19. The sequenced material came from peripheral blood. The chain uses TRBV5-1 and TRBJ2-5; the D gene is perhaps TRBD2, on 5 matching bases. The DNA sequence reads TGCGCCAGCAGCCCTGGGTCTAGCCTGACCCAAGAGACCCAGTACTTC. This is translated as CASSPGSSLTQETQYF.